This T cell receptor (beta chain) was sequenced in a study of blood T cell repertoires in COVID-19. About the research overall: The cDNA or gDNA used as material had been derived from T cells, B-cell-depleted T cells, or PBMCs.

Sequencing used immunoSEQ multiplex PCR; TCRdb keeps in-frame clones, though not all of them. This table holds 85,000 to 130,000 clones, approximately 80% found once. CDR1 is KGHSH and CDR2 is LQKENI in the germline V gene. CDR3 length: 14 residues. The V gene lost 3 bases and the J gene lost 7 bases, with 12 bases spanning the gap. The specimen was peripheral blood. The V gene is TRBV18, the J gene TRBJ2-2, with D perhaps matching TRBD2 (5 bases). The receptor was derived from a man aged 60 to 75 with acute or convalescent COVID-19. For the CDR3, the DNA is TGTGCCAGCTCACCCGATCGGGGAATCGGGGAGCTGTTTTTT. Translated, it gives CASSPDRGIGELFF.